The TCR beta chain described here comes from a study of OX40 agonist ivuxolimab in advanced cancers. Overall study: At 0.01 to 10 mg/kg, ivuxolimab was administered intravenously to patients every 2 weeks. Patients with hepatocellular carcinoma, melanoma, renal cell or head and neck cancer made up the dose-escalation patients. Study-level results: Expanded peripheral T-cell antigen specificity went undetermined. Clonal expansion was among the lowest in partial responders at 0.1-3.0 mg/kg, especially CD8+.

Note on this clone: Its antigen is as yet unknown.

The table came from immunoSEQ multiplex PCR; TCRdb's copy has only in-frame clones and leaves some out. Among about 64,000 clones listed, approximately 90% were seen once. Sequencing was performed on CD4+ or CD8+ T cells sorted from blood, taken in a trial of the OX40 agonist ivuxolimab. The receptor was isolated from an adult with an advanced solid tumor such as melanoma, head and neck, liver or kidney cancer.

This chain's CDR3 is CASRSHWEGGQPQHF. The CDR3 bases are TGTGCCAGCAGGTCTCACTGGGAAGGGGGTCAGCCCCAGCATTTT. This chain joins TRBV6-5 and TRBJ1-5; D is perhaps TRBD1 (6 bases). V shed 6 bases and J shed 6 bases, with 18 bases lying between them. Germline V gene lookup returns CDR1 MNHEY and CDR2 SVGAGI. CDR3 size: 15 residues.